The rows below give T cell receptor beta chains drawn from one sample of a study of beta chain features in type 1 diabetes. Sequencing was performed with immunoSEQ multiplex PCR; in TCRdb, only in-frame clones are kept and a portion is missing. The data contain hundreds of thousands of clones, roughly 13% of them singletons. Specimen: naive CD4+ T cells from blood. These receptors came from a man aged 18 to 30 in good health. The CDR3 runs from the conserved cysteine through the conserved F or W. D genes are given only for firm matches. A clone size is listed for some rows: how often the clone was seen (once, few, many), or a class if it is expanded.

size	D	V	J	CDR3	DNA
NA	TRBD2	TRBV7-2	TRBJ2-5	CASSSPTSGGETQYF	TGTGCCAGCAGCTCCCCTACTAGCGGGGGCGAGACCCAGTACTTC
few	TRBD2	TRBV30	TRBJ2-7	CAWSVTAGPYEQYF	TGTGCCTGGAGTGTGACAGCGGGGCCCTACGAGCAGTACTTC
NA	NA	TRBV2	TRBJ1-2	CASSGLQGSNYGYTF	TGTGCCAGCAGTGGCCTCCAGGGTAGTAACTATGGCTACACCTTC
few	NA	TRBV18	TRBJ2-3	CASSPRPGGSTDTQYF	TGTGCCAGCTCACCACGTCCCGGAGGTAGCACAGATACGCAGTATTTT
NA	TRBD2	TRBV12-5	TRBJ2-1	CASGLATGGSYNEQFF	TGTGCTAGTGGTTTGGCGACGGGGGGGTCCTACAATGAGCAGTTCTTC
NA	NA	TRBV7-9	TRBJ2-6	CASTSRQPSGANVLTF	TGTGCCAGCACCTCCAGGCAGCCCTCTGGGGCCAACGTCCTGACTTTC
NA	NA	TRBV11-1	TRBJ1-5	CASSPQGGQPQHF	TGTGCCAGCAGTCCGCAGGGAGGTCAGCCCCAGCATTTT
few	TRBD2	TRBV5-1	TRBJ2-1	CASSLVIAGALNEQFF	TGCGCCAGCAGCTTGGTAATAGCGGGAGCCCTAAATGAGCAGTTCTTC
NA	NA	TRBV11-1	TRBJ1-6	CASSPRGSNSPLHF	TGTGCCAGCAGCCCCCGGGGGTCTAATTCACCCCTCCACTTT
few	TRBD1	TRBV28	TRBJ2-7	CASRGAGTGTPYEQYF	TGTGCCAGCAGGGGGGCCGGGACAGGGACCCCCTACGAGCAGTACTTC
NA	NA	TRBV9	TRBJ2-5	CASSLDSLQETQYF	TGTGCCAGCAGTTTGGACAGCCTCCAAGAGACCCAGTACTTC
NA	NA	TRBV5-1	TRBJ2-3	CASSSERQTSTDTQYF	TGCGCCAGCAGCTCCGAGCGTCAGACTAGCACAGATACGCAGTATTTT
NA	NA	TRBV19	TRBJ1-5	CASSIGGRGQPQHF	TGTGCCAGTAGTATAGGGGGCCGGGGGCAGCCCCAGCATTTT
few	TRBD1	TRBV6-5	TRBJ2-7	CASSYGTGPYEQYF	TGTGCCAGCAGTTACGGGACAGGGCCCTACGAGCAGTACTTC
NA	NA	TRBV28	TRBJ1-2	CASSLTGNYGYTF	TGTGCCAGCAGTTTAACCGGGAACTATGGCTACACCTTC
few	TRBD2	TRBV6-5	TRBJ2-3	CASSRTSGYTDTQYF	TGTGCCAGCAGCCGGACTAGCGGTTACACAGATACGCAGTATTTT
few	NA	TRBV18	TRBJ1-1	CASSPGPNTEAFF	TGTGCCAGCTCACCTGGGCCGAACACTGAAGCTTTCTTT
NA	TRBD2	TRBV28	TRBJ2-4	CASRTSGKNIQYF	TGTGCCAGCAGGACTAGCGGAAAAAACATTCAGTACTTC
NA	TRBD1	TRBV19	TRBJ2-2	CASSAVTGIVGELFF	TGTGCCAGTAGTGCGGTGACAGGGATTGTCGGGGAGCTGTTTTTT
few	NA	TRBV9	TRBJ2-4	CASSAGLIKNIQYF	TGTGCCAGCAGCGCAGGACTGATCAAAAACATTCAGTACTTC
NA	TRBD1	TRBV19	TRBJ1-6	CASSIVRGNSPLHF	TGTGCCAGTAGTATCGTCAGGGGGAATTCACCCCTCCACTTT
few	TRBD2	TRBV11-1	TRBJ2-7	CASSPRTVAGGNLYEQYF	TGTGCCAGCAGCCCGAGGACAGTAGCGGGAGGGAACCTCTACGAGCAGTACTTC
NA	TRBD2	TRBV18	TRBJ2-7	CASSPIGGDSYEQYF	TGTGCCAGCTCACCTATCGGGGGGGATTCCTACGAGCAGTACTTC
few	TRBD1	TRBV6-5	TRBJ2-7	CASSYSLQGWAYEQYF	TGTGCCAGCAGTTACTCGCTACAGGGGTGGGCCTACGAGCAGTACTTC
NA	NA	TRBV4-2	TRBJ2-7	CASSQDRQGQQYF	TGTGCCAGCAGCCAAGATCGTCAGGGTCAGCAGTACTTC
few	NA	TRBV6-5	TRBJ1-5	CASSFGGSRPQHF	TGTGCCAGCAGTTTCGGTGGGAGTAGGCCCCAGCATTTT
few	TRBD2	TRBV7-2	TRBJ2-7	CASSPGGVRGDEQYF	TGTGCCAGCAGCCCTGGCGGAGTTCGGGGGGACGAGCAGTACTTC
NA	NA	TRBV5-4	TRBJ2-7	CASSLGGEQYF	TGTGCCAGCAGCTTGGGCGGGGAGCAGTACTTC
NA	NA	TRBV6-5	TRBJ2-7	CASSVERDPSYEQYF	TGTGCCAGCAGCGTGGAGAGGGATCCCTCCTACGAGCAGTACTTC
many	NA	TRBV20-1	TRBJ1-4	CSAPSREKLFF	TGCAGTGCTCCTTCGCGTGAAAAACTGTTTTTT
NA	NA	TRBV5-4	TRBJ1-2	CASSGESAVLYGYTF	TGTGCCAGCAGCGGAGAATCGGCAGTTCTATATGGCTACACCTTC
few	TRBD1	TRBV7-9	TRBJ1-4	CASSSQDRADEKLFF	TGTGCCAGCAGCTCTCAGGACAGGGCGGATGAAAAACTGTTTTTT
NA	TRBD1	TRBV14	TRBJ1-2	CASSLRGTYGYTF	TGTGCCAGCAGCCTCAGGGGGACCTATGGCTACACCTTC
many	NA	TRBV7-2	TRBJ2-7	CASSLQGSSYEQYF	TGTGCCAGCAGCTTACAGGGAAGCTCCTACGAGCAGTACTTC
NA	NA	TRBV27	TRBJ2-7	CASSFSQGTNEQYF	TGTGCCAGCAGTTTCAGTCAGGGGACCAACGAGCAGTACTTC
NA	NA	TRBV9	TRBJ2-7	CASSVDQGYTYEQYF	TGTGCCAGCAGCGTAGATCAGGGGTATACCTACGAGCAGTACTTC
NA	NA	TRBV18	TRBJ2-5	CASHSLSQETQYF	TGTGCCTCCCACTCCCTGTCCCAAGAGACCCAGTACTTC
NA	NA	TRBV2	TRBJ2-2	CASSATSPGELFF	TGTGCCAGCAGCGCAACTAGCCCCGGGGAGCTGTTTTTT
NA	TRBD1	TRBV6-5	TRBJ2-7	CASSRTGSYEQYF	TGTGCCAGCAGTAGGACAGGGTCCTACGAGCAGTACTTC
NA	TRBD2	TRBV27	TRBJ2-1	CASSPVAGVTYNEQFF	TGTGCCAGCAGTCCAGTAGCGGGAGTCACCTACAATGAGCAGTTCTTC
NA	NA	TRBV7-2	TRBJ2-3	CASSLDGTSSPDTQYF	TGTGCCAGCAGCTTAGACGGGACTTCCAGTCCAGATACGCAGTATTTT
few	NA	TRBV7-8	TRBJ2-5	CASRQAGQTQYF	TGTGCCAGCCGGCAAGCGGGTCAGACCCAGTACTTC
NA	NA	TRBV10-3	TRBJ2-6	CAISESWSSGANVLTF	TGTGCCATCAGTGAGTCGTGGAGCTCTGGGGCCAACGTCCTGACTTTC
NA	TRBD1	TRBV7-2	TRBJ1-2	CASSRPGTGYGYTF	TGTGCCAGCAGCCGGCCCGGGACAGGCTATGGCTACACCTTC
NA	NA	TRBV5-4	TRBJ1-4	CASRRMTNEKLFF	TGTGCCAGCAGGAGGATGACTAATGAAAAACTGTTTTTT
few	TRBD2	TRBV30	TRBJ2-1	CAWSAGLAINEQFF	TGTGCCTGGAGTGCCGGACTAGCGATCAATGAGCAGTTCTTC
few	TRBD1	TRBV19	TRBJ2-3	CASSGTAASTDTQYF	TGTGCCAGCTCCGGGACAGCAGCTAGCACAGATACGCAGTATTTT
NA	TRBD2	TRBV5-4	TRBJ2-1	CASSQSSGSSYNEQFF	TGTGCCAGCAGCCAATCAAGCGGGAGTTCCTACAATGAGCAGTTCTTC
NA	TRBD1	TRBV28	TRBJ2-1	CASSPPGTGYNEQFF	TGTGCCAGCAGTCCACCCGGGACAGGTTACAATGAGCAGTTCTTC
few	TRBD1	TRBV25-1	TRBJ2-1	CASARDRDYNEQFF	TGTGCCAGCGCTAGGGACAGGGACTACAATGAGCAGTTCTTC
NA	TRBD1	TRBV18	TRBJ2-7	CASSSRDRNEQYF	TGTGCCAGCTCATCCCGGGACAGGAACGAGCAGTACTTC
few	TRBD2	TRBV7-2	TRBJ2-3	CASSLRNYLAGVGTDTQYF	TGTGCCAGCAGCTTACGAAACTATCTAGCGGGAGTTGGGACAGATACGCAGTATTTT
NA	NA	TRBV5-4	TRBJ1-1	CASSSGNGEAFF	TGTGCCAGCAGCTCGGGTAACGGTGAAGCTTTCTTT
few	NA	TRBV10-3	TRBJ2-5	CAASRDTRKTQYF	TGTGCCGCCAGCCGGGACACGCGAAAGACCCAGTACTTC